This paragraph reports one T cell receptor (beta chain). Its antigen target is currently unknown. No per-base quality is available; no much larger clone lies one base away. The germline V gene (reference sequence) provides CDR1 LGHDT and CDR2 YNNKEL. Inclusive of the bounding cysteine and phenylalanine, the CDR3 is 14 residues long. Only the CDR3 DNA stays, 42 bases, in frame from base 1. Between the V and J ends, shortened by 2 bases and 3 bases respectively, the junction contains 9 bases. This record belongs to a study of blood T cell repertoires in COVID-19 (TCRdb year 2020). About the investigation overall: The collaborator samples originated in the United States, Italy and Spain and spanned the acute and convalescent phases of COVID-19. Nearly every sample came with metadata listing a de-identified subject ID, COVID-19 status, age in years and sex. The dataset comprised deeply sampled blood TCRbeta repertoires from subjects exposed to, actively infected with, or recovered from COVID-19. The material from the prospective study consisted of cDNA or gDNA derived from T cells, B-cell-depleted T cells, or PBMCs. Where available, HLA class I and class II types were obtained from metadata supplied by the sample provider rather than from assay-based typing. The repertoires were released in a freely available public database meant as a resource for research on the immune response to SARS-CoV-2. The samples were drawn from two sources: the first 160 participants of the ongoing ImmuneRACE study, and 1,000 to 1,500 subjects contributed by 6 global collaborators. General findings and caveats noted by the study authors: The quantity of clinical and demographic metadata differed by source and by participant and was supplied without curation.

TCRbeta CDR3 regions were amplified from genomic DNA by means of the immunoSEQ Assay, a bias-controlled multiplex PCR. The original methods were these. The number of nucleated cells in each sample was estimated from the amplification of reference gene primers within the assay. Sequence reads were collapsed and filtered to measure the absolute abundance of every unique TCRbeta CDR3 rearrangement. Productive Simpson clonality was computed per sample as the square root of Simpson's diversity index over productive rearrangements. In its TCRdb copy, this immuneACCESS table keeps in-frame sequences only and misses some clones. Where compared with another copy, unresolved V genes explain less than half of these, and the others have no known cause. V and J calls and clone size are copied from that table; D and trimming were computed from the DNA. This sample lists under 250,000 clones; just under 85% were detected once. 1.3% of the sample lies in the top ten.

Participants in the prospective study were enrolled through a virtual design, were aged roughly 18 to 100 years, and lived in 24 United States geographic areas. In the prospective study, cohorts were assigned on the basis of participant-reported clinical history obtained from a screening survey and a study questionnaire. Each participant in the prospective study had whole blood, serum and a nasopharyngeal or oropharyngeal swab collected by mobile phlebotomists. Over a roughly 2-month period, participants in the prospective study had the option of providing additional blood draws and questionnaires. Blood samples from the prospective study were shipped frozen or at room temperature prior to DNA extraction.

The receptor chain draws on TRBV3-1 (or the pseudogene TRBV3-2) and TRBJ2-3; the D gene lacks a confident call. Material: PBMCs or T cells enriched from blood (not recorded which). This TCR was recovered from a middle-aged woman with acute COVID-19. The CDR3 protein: CASSQLIRTDTQYF. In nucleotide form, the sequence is TGTGCCAGCAGCCAACTCATCCGGACAGATACGCAGTATTTT.